These T cell receptor beta chains were read from a single sample in a study of CD8 T cells in Susac syndrome. TCRdb ran MiXCR on the immunoSEQ multiplex PCR reads and lists one entry per CDR3 protein. The table includes around 81,000 distinct CDR3 sequences, approximately 95% detected once. Sequencing was done on a sample of CD8+ T cells from PBMCs. The receptors originated from a human donor with Susac syndrome. The CDR3 runs from the conserved cysteine through the conserved F or W. A D gene is named only where the DNA matches it firmly. Size is stated for part of the rows, as once, few or many counts, or as a class when the clone is expanded.

clone_size,j_call,d_call,v_call,cdr3_aa,cdr3_nt
.,TRBJ2-3,.,TRBV28,CASSRDQETDTQYF,TGTGCCAGTAGCCGGGACCAAGAAACAGATACGCAGTATTTT
once,TRBJ2-2,TRBD2,TRBV11-2,CASSPSFGGADGELFF,TGTGCCAGCAGCCCATCCTTCGGGGGGGCGGACGGGGAGCTGTTTTTT
.,TRBJ2-5,.,TRBV25-1,CASSDGGPETQYF,TGTGCCAGCAGTGACGGGGGGCCCGAGACCCAGTACTTC
.,TRBJ2-1,.,TRBV12-3/TRBV12-4,CASSFRGGTEIEQFF,TGTGCCAGCAGCTTTAGGGGCGGGACGGAAATTGAGCAGTTCTTC
.,TRBJ2-3,.,TRBV5-3,CATGRDTQYF,TGTGCCACGGGGCGGGATACGCAGTATTTT
.,TRBJ2-1,.,TRBV12-5,CASGLGHEQFF,TGTGCTAGTGGTTTGGGACATGAGCAGTTCTTC
once,TRBJ2-3,TRBD2,TRBV5-6,CASSLLSGSADTQYF,TGTGCCAGCAGCCTGCTAAGCGGGAGCGCAGATACGCAGTATTTT
once,TRBJ1-5,.,TRBV7-9,CASSLGRDRNQPQHF,TGTGCCAGCAGCTTAGGAAGGGACCGCAATCAGCCCCAGCATTTT
.,TRBJ1-2,.,TRBV25-1,CASSEGRMNYGYTF,TGTGCCAGCAGTGAGGGCAGAATGAACTATGGCTACACCTTC
.,TRBJ1-2,.,TRBV27,CASRLGTDYGYTF,TGTGCCAGCAGGCTAGGGACGGACTATGGCTACACCTTC
.,TRBJ1-2,TRBD1,TRBV27,CASSLGQTSGDGYTF,TGTGCCAGCAGTCTGGGACAGACCTCAGGGGATGGCTACACCTTC
.,TRBJ2-1,.,TRBV5-1,CASSFFQTTSSYNEQFF,TGCGCCAGCAGCTTTTTCCAGACTACAAGCTCCTACAATGAGCAGTTCTTC
.,TRBJ1-3,.,TRBV3-1,CASSQDQYSGNTIYF,TGTGCCAGCAGCCAAGATCAGTACTCTGGAAACACCATATATTTT
.,TRBJ2-7,.,TRBV28,CASSPSERLYEQYF,TGTGCCAGCAGTCCCTCGGAGCGTTTGTACGAGCAGTACTTC
few,TRBJ2-1,TRBD1,TRBV11-2,CASSPGQGYNEQFF,TGTGCCAGCAGCCCGGGACAGGGCTACAATGAGCAGTTCTTC
.,TRBJ1-2,TRBD1,TRBV3-1,CASSQDHGQGSDGYTF,TGTGCCAGCAGCCAAGATCATGGACAGGGGTCCGATGGCTACACCTTC
.,TRBJ2-3,.,TRBV5-1,CASSFRVNTDTQYF,TGCGCCAGCAGCTTTCGAGTTAACACAGATACGCAGTATTTT
.,TRBJ2-5,TRBD1,TRBV29-1,CSVEGGTGQETQYF,TGCAGCGTTGAAGGCGGGACAGGGCAAGAGACCCAGTACTTC
.,TRBJ2-7,TRBD1,TRBV4-3,CASSQDLGQGYYEQYF,TGCGCCAGCAGCCAAGATCTGGGACAGGGGTACTACGAGCAGTACTTC
.,TRBJ2-2,.,TRBV3-1,CASSQEYWPGELFF,TGTGCCAGCAGCCAAGAATATTGGCCCGGGGAGCTGTTTTTT
.,TRBJ1-2,.,TRBV4-3,CASSQDFGSAGYTF,TGCGCCAGCAGCCAAGATTTCGGGTCCGCTGGCTACACCTTC
once,TRBJ1-5,.,TRBV6-5,CASSYQGVFNQPQHF,TGTGCCAGCAGTTATCAGGGAGTCTTCAATCAGCCCCAGCATTTT
.,TRBJ2-1,.,TRBV27,CASRHPTGRNEQFF,TGTGCCAGCAGACACCCGACAGGGAGGAATGAGCAGTTCTTC
.,TRBJ2-5,.,TRBV9,CASSAGTQETQYF,TGTGCCAGCAGCGCGGGAACCCAAGAGACCCAGTACTTC